This T cell receptor beta chain was identified during a study of blood T cell repertoires in COVID-19. Turning to the study itself: Specimens from acute and convalescent COVID-19 originated in the United States, Italy and Spain. Nucleic acid was either cDNA or gDNA, and it came from T cells, B-cell-depleted T cells, or PBMCs.

Trimming cost V 4 bases and J 4 bases; bases outside gene matches: 4. The CDR3 loop spans 16 amino acids. Germline CDR1 is LGHNA and CDR2 is YNFKEQ. Authors' processing steps: It was from reference gene primer amplification that nucleated cell counts were estimated. Using immunoSEQ multiplex PCR, the repertoire was profiled, and TCRdb retains in-frame clones only, with some absent. That table supplies the V and J calls and clone size; D and trimming were determined from the DNA. The sample records over 90,000 clones, roughly 87% being singletons. The chain combines TRBV4-2 with TRBJ2-2; 12 nucleotides agree with TRBD1. The receptor's source is a human donor in a cohort sampled during active COVID-19. Sequencing input: peripheral blood. The CDR3 sequence: CASSPGQGALTGELFF. The CDR3 region has the DNA TGTGCCAGCAGCCCGGGACAGGGGGCGCTCACCGGGGAGCTGTTTTTT.